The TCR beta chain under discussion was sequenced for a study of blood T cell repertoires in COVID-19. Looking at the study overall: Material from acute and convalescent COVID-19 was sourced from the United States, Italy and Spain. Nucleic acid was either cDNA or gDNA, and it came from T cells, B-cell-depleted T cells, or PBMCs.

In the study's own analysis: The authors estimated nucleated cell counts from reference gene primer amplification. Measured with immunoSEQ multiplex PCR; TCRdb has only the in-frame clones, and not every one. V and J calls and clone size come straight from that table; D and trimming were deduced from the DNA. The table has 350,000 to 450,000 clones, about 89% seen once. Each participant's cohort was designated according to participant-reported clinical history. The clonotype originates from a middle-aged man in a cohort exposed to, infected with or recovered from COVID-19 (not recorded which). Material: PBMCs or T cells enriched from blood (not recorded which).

The CDR3 protein is CAISDKGQGSRQPQHF. The CDR3 coding sequence is TGTGCCATCAGTGATAAGGGACAGGGGTCTCGTCAGCCCCAGCATTTT. The chain employs TRBV10-3 and TRBJ1-5; 10 bases fit TRBD1. This CDR3 comprises 16 residues. With V trimmed by 3 bases and J by 6 bases, 8 bases remained unmatched. The germline gives CDR1 ENHRY, CDR2 SYGVKD.